This T cell receptor (beta chain) was identified in a study of control samples from healthy donors and cancer patients (dated by TCRdb to the early 2020s). The library was prepared using the immunoSEQ multiplex PCR assay. This is the immuneACCESS table as TCRdb keeps it, with only in-frame sequences that have V and J called. A part of the clones is gone; compared with another copy, unresolved V genes explain less than half, and the rest is unexplained. The sample contains around 70,000 clones, 89% of them found a single time. Over 8% of the sample lies in the top ten. Including cysteine and phenylalanine, the CDR3 has 13 amino acids. The entry retains the CDR3 DNA only, 39 bases that are in frame from base 1. At the junction V is shortened by 2 bases and J by 3 bases, with 5 bases in between. Comments on this clone: Its antigen is unknown. No quality values exist for individual bases; no much larger clone is one base distant.

The source of this sequence is a woman in her forties or fifties with colorectal cancer. The sample consisted of PBMCs. The chain couples TRBV12-3 or TRBV12-4 to TRBJ2-1; the D gene cannot be named for sure. CDR3 reads: CASSLQDYNEQFF. The base sequence is TGTGCCAGCAGTTTACAGGACTACAATGAGCAGTTCTTC.